This TCR beta chain was obtained from a study of T cell responses to AZD1222 COVID-19 vaccine. Study results and limitations: As reported, nearly half of all spike-specific TCRs target variant regions that are unmutated. An increase in Spike-specific TCR breadth and depth was observed after two AZD1222 doses.

This clone showed up just a few times. Its antigen remains unknown. The germline V gene has CDR1 LNHDA and CDR2 SQIVND (reference sequence). Between the trimmed V and J ends, which lost 9 bases and 2 bases, there was a span of 13 bases. CDR3 length: 13 amino acids. The protocol was immunoSEQ multiplex PCR, while the TCRdb copy is restricted to in-frame clones and leaves out a portion. The data hold 100,000 or so clones, with roughly 90% observed a single time. The material was peripheral blood, obtained on day 0 of AZD1222 vaccination. This clonotype was sampled from an adult in good health. The genes are TRBV19 and TRBJ1-2, with D maybe TRBD1 (5 bases). The DNA for the CDR3 is TGTGCCAGCACCGGGCGACAGAACTATGGCTACACCTTC. Translated, it gives CASTGRQNYGYTF.